The text below deals with one TCR beta chain. Its target is unknown. CDR1 MNHEY and CDR2 SMNVEV come from the germline V gene (reference sequence). CDR3 length equals 15 residues. V dropped 4 bases and J dropped 1 base, with 14 bases sitting between them. At deep level, the assay was performed. Every subset's genomic DNA went evenly onto several immunoSEQ plates. Clones were read by immunoSEQ multiplex PCR, and TCRdb kept only the in-frame ones, dropping some. The table lists approximately 480,000 clones, about 75% of them singletons, with 12% in the top ten. The sample is drawn from a study of shared clonotypes between healthy human individuals. Study-wide results and limits: Clonotype sharing among donors, it was expected, would be affected by sequencing depth.

All donors qualified as healthy HIV-negative adults and had experienced no recent acute infections or vaccinations. The origin of this receptor is a middle-aged woman in good health. Some clones in this sample may be carry-over from other donors' samples. This rearrangement joins TRBV27 to TRBJ2-7, with D possibly being TRBD2 (5 bases). The sequenced sample consisted of PBMCs. The CDR3 sequence: CASSSLGLGSYEQYF. CDR3 coding DNA: TGTGCCAGCAGTTCCCTCGGACTGGGTTCCTACGAGCAGTACTTC.